This TCR beta chain comes out of a study of blood T cell repertoires in COVID-19 (dated by TCRdb to the early 2020s). In the study overall: Collaborator samples came from the United States, Italy and Spain and covered acute and convalescent phases of COVID-19. The material from the prospective study consisted of cDNA or gDNA derived from T cells, B-cell-depleted T cells, or PBMCs. Deeply sampled blood TCRbeta repertoires from subjects exposed to, actively infected with, or recovered from COVID-19 were included in the dataset. The repertoires were released in a freely available public database meant as a resource for research on the immune response to SARS-CoV-2. The samples were drawn from the first 160 participants of the ongoing ImmuneRACE study and from 1,254 subjects provided by 6 global collaborators. Sample metadata almost always included a de-identified subject ID, COVID-19 status, age in years and sex. Where HLA class I and class II types were available, the types were taken from metadata supplied by the sample provider, not from assay-based typing. General study outcomes and caveats: Clinical and demographic metadata were provided uncurated, with the amount varying by source and participant.

TCRbeta CDR3 regions were amplified from genomic DNA by means of the immunoSEQ Assay, a bias-controlled multiplex PCR. The original methods were these. The number of nucleated cells in each sample was estimated from the amplification of reference gene primers within the assay. To quantify the absolute abundance of each unique TCRbeta CDR3 rearrangement, sequence reads were collapsed and filtered. For each sample, productive Simpson clonality was calculated by taking the square root of Simpson's diversity index across productive rearrangements. TCRdb provides this immuneACCESS table in a form limited to in-frame rearrangements. Some clones are lacking; in checked studies, under half of them reflect an unresolved V gene, and why the rest are absent is not known. D and trimming were read from the DNA, whereas the V and J calls and clone size are those reported in that table. In all, the sample holds about 190,000 clones, and about 82% of those were seen once. The ten biggest clones cover around 6% of the sample.

Including the terminal cysteine and phenylalanine, the CDR3 comprises 15 residues. Just the 45-base CDR3 DNA is kept, in frame starting at base 1. Looking up the germline V gene (reference sequence) yields CDR1 SEHNR and CDR2 FQNEAQ. After removal of 2 bases from V and 4 bases from J, the junction retains 3 bases not matched to a gene. Remarks on this clone: This clone's antigen is unknown. No quality values exist for individual bases; no much larger clone is one base distant.

Participants in the prospective study were aged 18 to 89 years, lived in under 30 United States geographic areas, and enrolled through a virtual design. In the prospective study, cohorts were assigned on the basis of participant-reported clinical history obtained from a screening survey and a study questionnaire. In the prospective study, mobile phlebotomists collected whole blood, serum and a nasopharyngeal or oropharyngeal swab from each participant. Over an approximately 2-month period, participants in the prospective study had the option of providing additional blood draws and questionnaires. Blood samples from the prospective study were shipped frozen or at room temperature prior to DNA extraction.

Recombination connected TRBV7-9 to TRBJ1-2, with TRBD1 identical over 11 junction bases. The clonotype was recovered from a man aged 40-55 years with acute COVID-19. Material: PBMCs or T cells enriched from blood (not recorded which). CDR3 loop: CASSLRDRGSYGYTF. The DNA reads as follows: TGTGCCAGCAGCTTAAGGGACAGGGGGTCCTATGGCTACACCTTC.